The 3 T cell receptor beta chains below all came from one sample that was sequenced in a study of OX40 agonist ivuxolimab in advanced cancers. Only in-frame clones appear in the TCRdb table, and some are missing; sequencing was by immunoSEQ multiplex PCR. In the table there are 30,000 to 35,000 clones, approximately 81% of which are singletons. The specimen comprised CD4+ or CD8+ T cells sorted from blood, sampled in a trial of the OX40 agonist ivuxolimab. The receptors stem from an adult with an advanced solid tumor such as melanoma, head and neck, liver or kidney cancer.

This sequence joins TRBV4-3 and TRBJ2-3; a possible D gene is TRBD1 (5 bases). V was shortened by 4 bases and J by 7 bases, with 15 bases between the two germline ends. This CDR3 is 14 amino acids long. CDR1 and CDR2 from the germline V gene are LGHNA and YSLEER. The CDR3 loop is CASSPIGRENTQYF. In DNA, the CDR3 is TGCGCCAGCAGCCCTATCGGCAGGGAAAATACGCAGTATTTT.

The genes are TRBV7-9 and TRBJ1-1; D gene unclear. The length of the CDR3 is 12 residues. V gave up 1 base and J gave up 11 bases, with 11 bases separating them. Germline CDR1 SEHNR, CDR2 FQNEAQ (reference sequence). As DNA, the CDR3 is TGTGCCAGCAGCTTAGATGACGGGTTGGCTTTCTTT. Encoded protein: CASSLDDGLAFF. The full variable domain, with the rest looked up from reference TRBV7-9 and TRBJ1-1, is DTGVSQNPRHKITKRGQNVTFRCDPISEHNRLYWYRQTLGQGPEFLTYFQNEAQLEKSRLLSDRFSAERPKGSFSTLEIQRTEQGDSAMYLCASSLDDGLAFFGQGTRLTVV.

V gene TRBV14 combines with J gene TRBJ2-1, with D possibly being TRBD2 (6 bases). Germline lookup yields CDR1 SGHDN and CDR2 FVKESK. The CDR3 consists of 14 residues. Trimming left V 6 bases short and J 4 bases short, with 13 bases between. CDR3 nucleotide sequence: TGTGCCAGCAGTCCCGGGAGTGGGTACAATGAGCAGTTCTTC. It yields the protein CASSPGSGYNEQFF.